This T cell receptor (beta chain) originates from a study of shared clonotypes between healthy human individuals. Evenly divided among several immunoSEQ plates was the genomic DNA of each subset. Sequencing was performed with immunoSEQ multiplex PCR; in TCRdb, only in-frame clones are kept and a portion is missing. The table lists 800,000 to 1,200,000 clones, approximately 80% of them singletons. All donors qualified as healthy HIV-negative adults and had experienced no recent acute infections or vaccinations. Study-wide points: Naive subsets tended to show greater estimated richness than memory subsets.

This clone appeared once. The antigen is unknown. Germline V CDR1 and CDR2: SGHDT, YYEEEE. The CDR3 has 16 residues. V was clipped by 2 bases and J by 5 bases, with 16 bases between them. Source material: memory CD4+ T cells from PBMCs. Subset indicated: CD45RA-negative fraction. The chain couples TRBV5-6 to TRBJ1-4; D unclear. This receptor was identified in a man aged 18 to 30 in good health. Some clones in this sample may be carry-over from other donors' samples. DNA of the CDR3: TGTGCCAGCAGCTTATTCGGCGACACAATCAATGAAAAACTGTTTTTT. The encoded protein is CASSLFGDTINEKLFF.